Below, 28 T cell receptor beta chains from the same sample are listed, as sequenced in a study of PD-1 blockade in mismatch repair-deficient tumors. Produced via immunoSEQ multiplex PCR; TCRdb's table is partial and in-frame only. The data show 95,000 to 150,000 clones, around 86% seen once. The sequencing used peripheral blood, collected 44 weeks after starting pembrolizumab. Receptors originate from an adult with mismatch repair-deficient cancer.

This chain joins TRBV28 and TRBJ2-5; D gene unclear. The CDR3 length is 12 residues. Per the germline V gene, CDR1 is MDHEN and CDR2 is SYDVKM. Trimming removed 8 bases from V and 0 bases from J, with 7 bases in between. The CDR3 nucleotides are TGTGCCAGCGCAGAGAACCAAGAGACCCAGTACTTC. Protein product: CASAENQETQYF. The full variable domain, its missing parts supplied by reference TRBV28 and TRBJ2-5, is DVKVTQSSRYLVKRTGEKVFLECVQDMDHENMFWYRQDPGLGLRLIYFSYDVKMKEKGDIPEGYSVSREKKERFSLILESASTNQTSMYLCASAENQETQYFGPGTRLLVL.

This clone was counted once. V gene TRBV6-1 combines with J gene TRBJ1-3; D remains ambiguous. Trimming removed 5 bases from V and 4 bases from J, with 12 bases in between. Germline CDR1 reads MNHNS; CDR2 reads SASEGT. CDR3 length: 14 residues. In DNA form, the CDR3 reads TGTGCCAGCAGTTCCCCTCGAGCGGGAAACACCATATATTTT. Amino acids: CASSSPRAGNTIYF.

The rearrangement joins TRBV11-2 to TRBJ2-5; 7 bases line up with TRBD2. The CDR3 is 15 amino acids. Germline loops: CDR1 SGHAT, CDR2 FQNNGV. Unmatched junction bases numbered 7, after V lost 2 bases and J lost 4 bases. The CDR3 is CASSLRGGHGETQYF. The CDR3 DNA reads TGTGCCAGCAGCTTAAGGGGAGGGCATGGAGAGACCCAGTACTTC.

The chain couples TRBV28 to TRBJ2-7; TRBD2 is a possible D gene (6 bases). The CDR3 contains 15 residues. From germline, CDR1 is MDHEN and CDR2 SYDVKM. With 3 bases removed from V and 0 bases from J, the gap between germline ends came to 12 bases. The CDR3 sequence: CASSLWGRNSYEQYF. In DNA, the CDR3 is TGTGCCAGCAGTTTGTGGGGGAGGAACTCCTACGAGCAGTACTTC.

The chain carries TRBV10-2 and TRBJ2-2; D uncertain. Germline lookup yields CDR1 WSHSY and CDR2 SAAADI. The CDR3 length is 16 residues. V gave up 0 bases and J gave up 2 bases, with 10 bases separating them. Written as DNA, the CDR3 is TGCGCCAGCAGTGAGTCAAGGGAAAGAAACACCGGGGAGCTGTTTTTT. Encoded protein: CASSESRERNTGELFF.

This chain links TRBV30 with TRBJ2-7; D is uncertain. V shed 3 bases and J shed 2 bases, with 11 bases lying between them. This CDR3 spans 13 amino acids. In germline, CDR1 is GTSNPN, CDR2 SVGIG (reference sequence). The CDR3 region is CAWRGLSPYEQYF. For the CDR3, the DNA is TGTGCCTGGAGGGGCCTCAGTCCCTACGAGCAGTACTTC.

This clone was observed a few times. The V gene is TRBV4-2, the J gene TRBJ2-5; the match to TRBD2 covers 9 bases. The ends lost 0 bases at V and 5 bases at J; junction bases unmatched: 7. The CDR3 runs 16 residues. Looked up from germline, CDR1 is LGHNA and CDR2 is YNFKEQ. The CDR3 sequence is CASSQEMTSGSETQYF. CDR3 sequence (DNA): TGTGCCAGCAGCCAAGAGATGACTAGCGGAAGTGAGACCCAGTACTTC.

CDR3 amino acids: CASSLAFADTQYF. The CDR3 region has the DNA TGTGCCAGCAGCTTAGCGTTTGCGGATACGCAGTATTTT. The chain has TRBV7-9 and TRBJ2-3; D remains unclear. V was pared by 0 bases and J by 6 bases, with 7 bases between. The germline V gene encodes CDR1 SEHNR and CDR2 FQNEAQ (reference sequence). This CDR3 is 13 amino acids long. The full variable domain, rest sourced from reference TRBV7-9 and TRBJ2-3, is DTGVSQNPRHKITKRGQNVTFRCDPISEHNRLYWYRQTLGQGPEFLTYFQNEAQLEKSRLLSDRFSAERPKGSFSTLEIQRTEQGDSAMYLCASSLAFADTQYFGPGTRLTVL.

The chain carries TRBV28 and TRBJ2-7; TRBD1 aligns across 10 bases. CDR1 and CDR2 (germline): MDHEN, SYDVKM. The CDR3 covers 15 residues. Trimming cost V 6 bases and J 7 bases; bases outside gene matches: 12. The CDR3 region has the DNA TGTGCCAGCAGAACGACCGGGACAGGGGTAGGGGAGCAGTACTTC. Translation: CASRTTGTGVGEQYF.

The chain is built from TRBV29-1 and TRBJ2-7, with 8 bases fitting TRBD1. The CDR3 is 14 amino acids. The germline V gene encodes CDR1 SQVTM and CDR2 ANQGSEA. V dropped 3 bases and J dropped 4; count of bases not matched to a gene: 8. CDR3 DNA: TGCAGCGTTGATGGGGGACAGGAGACATACGAGCAGTACTTC. The encoded protein is CSVDGGQETYEQYF.

V is TRBV11-2 and J is TRBJ2-2; 9 bases agree with TRBD1. The CDR3 sequence is 15 residues long. J gave up 6 bases and V 5 bases, and 7 bases lay outside the gene matches. CDR1 is SGHAT, CDR2 FQNNGV, per germline. Written as DNA, the CDR3 is TGTGCCAGCAGCGAGAGGGACAGGGTCGCCGGGGAGCTGTTTTTT. This gives the protein CASSERDRVAGELFF.

The chain carries TRBV11-2 and TRBJ2-7, with TRBD2 matching over 10 bases. The germline V gene encodes CDR1 SGHAT and CDR2 FQNNGV. The CDR3 covers 15 residues. After removal of 3 bases from V and 7 bases from J, the junction contained 9 bases not matched to a gene. CDR3 DNA: TGTGCCAGCAGCTTGAGCGGGAGGGCCCAGGGAGAGCAGTACTTC. Translating gives CASSLSGRAQGEQYF.

J is TRBJ2-1 and V is TRBV29-1; D gene ambiguous. The CDR3 is 11 amino acids. Trimming pared 7 bases from V and 7 bases from J, leaving 11 bases between. Germline CDR1 reads SQVTM; CDR2 reads ANQGSEA. The CDR3 DNA follows: TGCAGCGCCGCCCCCGGGAATGAGCAGTTCTTC. This gives the protein CSAAPGNEQFF.

The rearrangement links TRBV5-1 to TRBJ2-4, with TRBD2 matching 13 bases. Germline V gene data show CDR1 as SGHRS and CDR2 as YFSETQ. The CDR3 has 16 amino acids. J gave up 8 bases and V 4 bases, and 9 bases lay outside the gene matches. The CDR3 here is CASSLLGLAGVHIQYF. Here the CDR3 DNA reads TGCGCCAGCAGCCTCCTCGGACTAGCGGGAGTGCACATTCAGTACTTC.

V usage is TRBV7-8 and J usage is TRBJ2-3; the D gene is possibly TRBD2 (6 bases). V lost 5 bases and J 2 bases, leaving 17 bases between the germline ends. Per the germline V gene, CDR1 is SGHVS and CDR2 is FQNEAQ. The CDR3 has 16 residues. CDR3 region: CASSTRTTQLTDTQYF. The CDR3 DNA is TGTGCCAGCAGCACTCGGACTACACAACTCACAGATACGCAGTATTTT.

The CDR3 DNA sequence: TGTGCCAGCAGCGGCGGGGGTATCCAGCCCCAGCATTTT. Translated, it gives CASSGGGIQPQHF. This chain links TRBV7-9 with TRBJ1-5; the D gene is possibly TRBD1 (5 bases). Germline lookup yields CDR1 SEHNR and CDR2 FQNEAQ (reference sequence). The CDR3 sequence is 13 residues long. The V end was cut by 5 bases, the J end by 7 bases, with 12 bases between.

This chain uses TRBV27 with TRBJ2-5; 8 nucleotides align to TRBD1. Germline V gives CDR1 MNHEY, CDR2 SMNVEV (reference sequence). The V segment lost 8 bases and the J segment 2 bases; nucleotides outside the gene matches: 10. The CDR3 covers 15 residues. CDR3 sequence reads: CASVYRGKWQETQYF. CDR3 DNA: TGTGCCAGCGTATACAGGGGGAAATGGCAAGAGACCCAGTACTTC.

The chain recombines TRBV6-1 with TRBJ1-1; D not resolved. Per the germline V gene, CDR1 is MNHNS and CDR2 is SASEGT. This CDR3 has 13 amino acids. V dropped 4 bases and J dropped 5 bases, with 11 bases sitting between them. CDR3 coding DNA: TGTGCCAGCAGTGTCTCTTGGTGGACTGAAGCTTTCTTT. Residues: CASSVSWWTEAFF.

J is TRBJ2-7 and V is TRBV5-1; TRBD2 is a possible D gene (6 bases). Germline CDR1 and CDR2: SGHRS and YFSETQ. The CDR3 extends over 14 amino acids. V lost 3 bases to trimming and J lost 5 bases, with 15 bases between them. As DNA, the CDR3 is TGCGCCAGCAGCTCTTCCGGCCTAGCGAACGAGCAGTACTTC. This sequence encodes CASSSSGLANEQYF.

The chain has TRBV5-5 and TRBJ1-1; 9 nucleotides align to TRBD1. Unmatched junction bases numbered 6, after V lost 0 bases and J lost 0 bases. Per germline, CDR1 SGHKS and CDR2 YYEKEE (reference sequence). This CDR3 spans 17 amino acids. The CDR3 spells CASSLAGTGRLNTEAFF. The DNA of the CDR3 is TGTGCCAGCAGCTTGGCCGGGACAGGGAGGTTGAACACTGAAGCTTTCTTT.

The chain is built from TRBV10-1 and TRBJ2-1, with D possibly matching TRBD2 (6 bases). V shed 3 bases and J shed 0 bases, with 9 bases lying between them. Germline assignment: CDR1 WNHNN and CDR2 SYGVQD (reference sequence). This CDR3 has 15 amino acids. The CDR3 protein is CASSERGSSYNEQFF. In DNA, the CDR3 is TGCGCCAGCAGTGAACGGGGGAGCTCCTACAATGAGCAGTTCTTC.

The CDR3 sequence: CATWGERKDYNEQFF. The CDR3 nucleotides are TGTGCCACCTGGGGGGAGCGGAAAGACTACAATGAGCAGTTCTTC. This sequence joins TRBV27 and TRBJ2-1, with D possibly TRBD2 on 6 matching bases. This CDR3 is 15 amino acids long. Between the trimmed V and J ends, which lost 10 bases and 3 bases, there was a span of 19 bases. CDR1 and CDR2 (germline): MNHEY, SMNVEV (reference sequence).

The CDR3 loop reads CASSWGQMMNTEAFF. CDR3 bases: TGTGCCAGCAGTTGGGGACAGATGATGAACACTGAAGCTTTCTTT. The chain has TRBV28 and TRBJ1-1, with TRBD1 identical over 7 bases. V lost 4 bases to trimming and J lost 0 bases; unmatched junction nucleotides: 5. Per the germline V gene, CDR1 is MDHEN and CDR2 is SYDVKM. This CDR3 comprises 15 residues.

This sequence joins TRBV25-1 and TRBJ1-2, with TRBD1 matching 7 bases. CDR1 and CDR2 from the germline V gene are MGHDK and SYGVNS. This CDR3 has 14 residues. The V and J ends lost 2 bases and 3 bases, in that order; junction bases with no gene match: 3. CDR3 amino acids: CASSERGRDYGYTF. The CDR3 region has the DNA TGTGCCAGCAGTGAAAGGGGGCGCGACTATGGCTACACCTTC.

V and J are TRBV7-2 and TRBJ2-1, with D unresolved. The CDR3 has 11 amino acids. Germline values: CDR1 SGHTA, CDR2 FQGNSA. Trimming took off 6 bases at V and 7 bases at J, with 7 bases between the two ends. The CDR3 region is CASSLGNEQFF. As DNA, the CDR3 is TGTGCCAGCAGTTTGGGGAATGAGCAGTTCTTC. Full variable domain (rest looked up from reference TRBV7-2 and TRBJ2-1): GAGVSQSPSNKVTEKGKDVELRCDPISGHTALYWYRQSLGQGLEFLIYFQGNSAPDKSGLPSDRFSAERTGGSVSTLTIQRTQQEDSAVYLCASSLGNEQFFGPGTRLTVL.

This clone turned up a few times. This chain connects TRBV5-1 to TRBJ2-7; 7 nucleotides align to TRBD1. The germline CDR1 and CDR2 sequences are SGHRS and YFSETQ. The CDR3 loop spans 16 amino acids. V shed 0 bases and J 0 bases; nucleotides not matched to a gene: 6. CDR3 DNA sequence: TGCGCCAGCAGCTTGGGGACAGGCACCCTCTCCTACGAGCAGTACTTC. Amino acids: CASSLGTGTLSYEQYF.

J is TRBJ2-3 and V is TRBV5-4; a weak D match, TRBD2 (5 bases). Germline V gene data show CDR1 as SGHNT and CDR2 as YYREEE (reference sequence). Trimming took 6 bases from V and 3 from J, leaving 20 bases between them. The CDR3 is 16 residues long. For the CDR3, the DNA is TGTGCCAGCACCCCTAAAACCGAGCGGATTACAGATACGCAGTATTTT. It encodes CASTPKTERITDTQYF.

This chain connects TRBV19 to TRBJ2-1; 9 nucleotides align to TRBD2. Germline V lookup: CDR1 LNHDA, CDR2 SQIVND (reference sequence). CDR3 length: 16 amino acids. The junction had 4 bases not matched to a gene; V was cut back by 4 bases and J by 0 bases. CDR3 nucleotides: TGTGCCAGTAGTAAGGCTAGCGGGAACTCCTACAATGAGCAGTTCTTC. This translates into CASSKASGNSYNEQFF.